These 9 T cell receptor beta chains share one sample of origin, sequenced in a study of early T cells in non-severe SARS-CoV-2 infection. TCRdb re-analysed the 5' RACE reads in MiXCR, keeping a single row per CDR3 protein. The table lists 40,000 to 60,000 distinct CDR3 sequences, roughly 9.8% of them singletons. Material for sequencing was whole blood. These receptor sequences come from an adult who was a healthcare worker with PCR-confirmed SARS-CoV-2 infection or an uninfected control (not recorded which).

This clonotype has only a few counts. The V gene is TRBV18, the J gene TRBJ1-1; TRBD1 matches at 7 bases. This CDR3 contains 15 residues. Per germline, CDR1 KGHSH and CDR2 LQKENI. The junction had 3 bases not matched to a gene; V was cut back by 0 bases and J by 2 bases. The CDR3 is CASSPPRDSNTEAFF. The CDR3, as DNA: TGTGCCAGCTCACCACCGAGGGACAGTAACACTGAAGCTTTCTTT.

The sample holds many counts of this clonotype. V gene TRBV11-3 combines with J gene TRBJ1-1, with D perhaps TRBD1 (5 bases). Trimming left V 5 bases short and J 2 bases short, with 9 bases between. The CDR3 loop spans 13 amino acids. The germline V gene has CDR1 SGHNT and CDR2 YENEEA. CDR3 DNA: TGTGCCAGCAGCCTGACAGACAACACTGAAGCTTTCTTT. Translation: CASSLTDNTEAFF.

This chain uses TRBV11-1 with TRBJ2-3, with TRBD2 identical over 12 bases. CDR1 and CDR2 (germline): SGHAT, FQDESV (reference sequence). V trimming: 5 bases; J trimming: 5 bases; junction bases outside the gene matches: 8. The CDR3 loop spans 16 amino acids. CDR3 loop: CASSPRLAGERDTQYF. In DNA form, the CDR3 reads TGTGCCAGCAGCCCCCGACTAGCGGGAGAGAGAGATACGCAGTATTTT.

As DNA, the CDR3 is TGTGCCAGCACCCCCATGACTAGCGGGAGCACAGATACGCAGTATTTT. Its protein is CASTPMTSGSTDTQYF. This chain links TRBV11-2 with TRBJ2-3, with TRBD2 matching 10 bases. Trimming removed 7 bases from V and 0 bases from J; junction bases left unmatched: 7. CDR1 is SGHAT, CDR2 FQNNGV, per germline. CDR3 length: 16 residues.

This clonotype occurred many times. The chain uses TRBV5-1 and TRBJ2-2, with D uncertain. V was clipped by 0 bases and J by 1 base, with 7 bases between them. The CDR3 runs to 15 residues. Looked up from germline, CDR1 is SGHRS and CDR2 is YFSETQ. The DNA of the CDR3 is TGCGCCAGCAGCTTGGGACATAAGAACACCGGGGAGCTGTTTTTT. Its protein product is CASSLGHKNTGELFF.

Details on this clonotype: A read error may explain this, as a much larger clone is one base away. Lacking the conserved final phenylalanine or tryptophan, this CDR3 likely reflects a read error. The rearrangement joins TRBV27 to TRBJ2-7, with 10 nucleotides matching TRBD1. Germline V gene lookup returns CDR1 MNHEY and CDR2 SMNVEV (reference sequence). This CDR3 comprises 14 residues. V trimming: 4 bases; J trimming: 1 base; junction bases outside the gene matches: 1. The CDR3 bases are TGTGCCAGCAGTTCGGACAGGGGGTCCTACGAGCAGTACTCC. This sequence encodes CASSSDRGSYEQYS.

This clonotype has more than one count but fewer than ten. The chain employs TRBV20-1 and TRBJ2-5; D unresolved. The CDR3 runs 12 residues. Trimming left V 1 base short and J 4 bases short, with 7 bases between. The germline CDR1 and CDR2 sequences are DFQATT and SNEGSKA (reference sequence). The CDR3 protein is CSARAVGETQYF. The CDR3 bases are TGCAGTGCTAGAGCAGTTGGAGAGACCCAGTACTTC.

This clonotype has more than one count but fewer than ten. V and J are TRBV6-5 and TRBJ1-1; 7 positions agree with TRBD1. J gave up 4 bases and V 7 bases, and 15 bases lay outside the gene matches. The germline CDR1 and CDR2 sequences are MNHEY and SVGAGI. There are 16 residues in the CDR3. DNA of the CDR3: TGTGCCAGCACCCTAACGTCACAGGGGAGGACCACTGAAGCTTTCTTT. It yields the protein CASTLTSQGRTTEAFF.

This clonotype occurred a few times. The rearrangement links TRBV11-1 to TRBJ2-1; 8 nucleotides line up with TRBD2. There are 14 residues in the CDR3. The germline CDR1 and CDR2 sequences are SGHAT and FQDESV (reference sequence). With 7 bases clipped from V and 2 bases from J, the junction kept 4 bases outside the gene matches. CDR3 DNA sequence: TGTGCCAGCACTCTAGCGGGCGCCTACAATGAGCAGTTCTTC. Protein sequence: CASTLAGAYNEQFF.